Shown below are 4 T cell receptor beta chains from a single sample sequenced in a study of blood T cell repertoires in COVID-19. Assay used: immunoSEQ multiplex PCR; TCRdb lists only in-frame clones, some missing. The profile shows over 200,000 clones, roughly 76% of them singletons. Sequencing was performed on peripheral blood. Every receptor here comes from a human donor in a cohort sampled during active COVID-19.

The V call is TRBV23-1, the J call TRBJ1-5, with D perhaps TRBD1 (5 bases). TRBV23-1 is sorted into the ORF group, with uncertain function. This CDR3 contains 16 residues. The germline V and J ends were trimmed by 2 bases and 5 bases, with 16 bases remaining between them. CDR3 bases: TGCGCCAGCAGTCAAAGTAGAATAAGGGGCGATCAGCCCCAGCATTTT. Its translation: CASSQSRIRGDQPQHF.

The V call is TRBV7-2, the J call TRBJ1-2; a possible D gene is TRBD1 (6 bases). With 1 base removed from V and 6 bases from J, the gap between germline ends came to 15 bases. Germline assignment: CDR1 SGHTA and CDR2 FQGNSA. This CDR3 is 15 amino acids long. This CDR3 reads CASSLESGRGHGYTF. The CDR3 bases are TGTGCCAGCAGCTTAGAATCGGGCAGGGGCCATGGCTACACCTTC.

The J gene is TRBJ2-3, the V gene TRBV6-4; TRBD2 aligns across 9 bases. The CDR3 loop spans 17 amino acids. The V gene end was trimmed by 6 bases and the J gene end by 1 base; junction bases not matched to a gene: 11. Germline assignment: CDR1 MRHNA and CDR2 SNTAGT. The CDR3, as DNA: TGTGCCAGCAGCTCTGCGGGAGGGCCACGGGGCACAGATACGCAGTATTTT. Protein: CASSSAGGPRGTDTQYF.

The chain combines TRBV2 with TRBJ2-7; TRBD2 agrees at 12 bases. The germline V gene encodes CDR1 SNHLY and CDR2 FYNNEI. The CDR3 is 19 amino acids. The J segment lost 1 base and the V segment lost 7 bases, leaving 17 bases of the junction unmatched. CDR3 in amino acids: CASTLFLRLAGGASYEQYF. The CDR3 nucleotides are TGTGCCAGCACCTTATTCTTACGCCTAGCGGGAGGGGCGTCCTACGAGCAGTACTTC. Combining the CDR3 with reference TRBV2 and TRBJ2-7 gives the whole variable domain EPEVTQTPSHQVTQMGQEVILRCVPISNHLYFYWYRQILGQKVEFLVSFYNNEISEKSEIFDDQFSVERPDGSNFTLKIRSTKLEDSAMYFCASTLFLRLAGGASYEQYFGPGTRLTVT.